A selection of T cell receptor beta chains follows, all from one sample in a study of blood T cell repertoires in COVID-19. Sequencing was performed with immunoSEQ multiplex PCR; in TCRdb, only in-frame clones are kept and a portion is missing. The sample yields hundreds of thousands of clones, roughly 90% seen once. Sequencing was performed on peripheral blood. These receptors all come from a man aged 35 to 55 with acute or convalescent COVID-19. Each CDR3 is given with its conserved first and last residue. The D gene is left open where the match is weak. Rows give clone size only sometimes, using once, few, many, or a class for an expanded clone.

-	TRBV11-2	-	TRBJ2-7	CASSFLSRDGTYEQYF	TGTGCCAGCAGCTTTTTATCGCGGGACGGCACCTACGAGCAGTACTTC
once	TRBV3-1/TRBV3-2	TRBD2	TRBJ2-3	CASSQRTSGSTSTDTQYF	TGTGCCAGCAGCCAACGGACTAGCGGGAGTACTAGCACAGATACGCAGTATTTT
-	TRBV2	-	TRBJ1-3	CASRYSGNTIYF	TGTGCCAGCAGGTACTCTGGAAACACCATATATTTT
-	TRBV5-4	-	TRBJ1-1	CASSLVRGTEAFF	TGTGCCAGCAGCTTGGTCAGGGGCACTGAAGCTTTCTTT
-	TRBV7-2	TRBD2	TRBJ2-1	CASSSGLAGHNEQFF	TGTGCCAGCAGCTCGGGACTAGCGGGACACAATGAGCAGTTCTTC
-	TRBV27	TRBD1	TRBJ2-7	CASSLMPTGVNEQYF	TGTGCCAGCAGTTTAATGCCGACAGGGGTTAACGAGCAGTACTTC
-	TRBV27	-	TRBJ2-3	CASILSGLSTDTQYF	TGTGCCAGCATCCTTTCAGGGCTAAGCACAGATACGCAGTATTTT
-	TRBV5-1	TRBD1	TRBJ1-5	CASSLTGMGNQPQHF	TGCGCCAGCAGCCTGACAGGGATGGGCAATCAGCCCCAGCATTTT
-	TRBV28	-	TRBJ2-7	CASRGQHYEQYF	TGTGCCAGCAGAGGACAGCACTACGAGCAGTACTTC
-	TRBV11-2	TRBD1	TRBJ2-3	CASSLGQGGTDTQYF	TGTGCCAGCAGCTTAGGGCAGGGGGGCACAGATACGCAGTATTTT
-	TRBV7-9	-	TRBJ1-1	CASSSTLTEAFF	TGTGCCAGCAGCTCAACATTGACTGAAGCTTTCTTT
-	TRBV3-1/TRBV3-2	-	TRBJ2-7	CASSRQVISYEQYF	TGTGCCAGCAGCCGACAGGTGATCTCCTACGAGCAGTACTTC
-	TRBV7-2	-	TRBJ1-2	CASSLDLGGYTF	TGTGCCAGCAGCTTAGACCTCGGGGGCTACACCTTC
-	TRBV9	TRBD1	TRBJ1-1	CASSRGTGRGVVDTEAFF	TGTGCCAGCAGCCGGGGGACAGGGCGAGGAGTCGTGGACACTGAAGCTTTCTTT
-	TRBV30	-	TRBJ2-3	CAWEVEGSRDTQYF	TGTGCCTGGGAGGTAGAGGGTAGCAGGGATACGCAGTATTTT
-	TRBV2	TRBD1	TRBJ2-7	CATGTGAYEQYF	TGTGCCACCGGGACAGGGGCCTACGAGCAGTACTTC
-	TRBV5-4	TRBD2	TRBJ2-7	CASSLYRTSGSYEQYF	TGTGCCAGCAGCTTGTACAGGACTAGCGGATCCTACGAGCAGTACTTC
-	TRBV27	TRBD1	TRBJ1-1	CASSPPPTGALNTEAFF	TGTGCCAGCAGTCCCCCGCCGACAGGGGCTCTGAACACTGAAGCTTTCTTT
-	TRBV12-3/TRBV12-4	-	TRBJ1-5	CASSSGVGQPQHF	TGTGCCAGCAGTTCCGGAGTTGGACAGCCCCAGCATTTT
-	TRBV27	TRBD2	TRBJ2-1	CASSSAGLAYNEQFF	TGTGCCAGCAGTTCAGCCGGACTAGCCTACAATGAGCAGTTCTTC
-	TRBV5-1	TRBD2	TRBJ2-3	CASSRRGLAGGPGDTQYF	TGCGCCAGCAGCAGGAGGGGACTAGCGGGAGGGCCGGGAGATACGCAGTATTTT
-	TRBV27	-	TRBJ1-6	CASTNRFNNSPLHF	TGTGCCAGCACCAACAGATTCAATAATTCACCCCTCCACTTT
-	TRBV4-2	-	TRBJ1-1	CASSQEPRNTEAFF	TGTGCCAGCAGCCAAGAACCGAGAAACACTGAAGCTTTCTTT
-	TRBV7-6	-	TRBJ2-2	CASSLMASAQNTGELFF	TGTGCCAGCAGCCTGATGGCGAGCGCTCAAAACACCGGGGAGCTGTTTTTT
-	TRBV4-3	TRBD1	TRBJ1-6	CASSQGGQAGPLHF	TGCGCCAGCAGCCAGGGGGGACAGGCGGGACCCCTCCACTTT
-	TRBV18	-	TRBJ2-3	CASSIGGEDTQYF	TGTGCCAGCTCGATTGGGGGCGAAGATACGCAGTATTTT
-	TRBV4-1	-	TRBJ1-1	CASSQGTTWDTEAFF	TGCGCCAGCAGCCAAGGGACAACATGGGACACTGAAGCTTTCTTT
few	TRBV12-3/TRBV12-4	-	TRBJ1-5	CASSWSRGQPQHF	TGTGCCAGCAGTTGGAGTCGGGGGCAGCCCCAGCATTTT
-	TRBV11-3	-	TRBJ2-5	CASSLGGQGGETQYF	TGTGCCAGCAGCTTAGGAGGTCAGGGGGGAGAGACCCAGTACTTC
-	TRBV5-5	TRBD1	TRBJ2-7	CASSFSTGTGAYEQYF	TGTGCCAGCAGCTTCTCGACCGGGACAGGGGCCTACGAGCAGTACTTC
-	TRBV20-1	TRBD1	TRBJ2-5	CSASIRDRVRETQYF	TGCAGTGCTAGTATTCGCGACAGGGTGAGGGAGACCCAGTACTTC
-	TRBV19	-	TRBJ1-1	CASSIARLNTEAFF	TGTGCCAGTAGTATAGCCCGGTTGAACACTGAAGCTTTCTTT
-	TRBV28	TRBD1	TRBJ2-1	CASTPGQGWNEQFF	TGTGCCAGCACCCCCGGACAGGGGTGGAATGAGCAGTTCTTC
-	TRBV5-1	-	TRBJ1-4	CASSLGGSEKLFF	TGCGCCAGCAGCTTGGGAGGCAGCGAAAAACTGTTTTTT
-	TRBV18	TRBD1	TRBJ1-1	CASSNGTGRVGVF	TGTGCCAGCTCAAACGGGACAGGGAGGGTCGGCGTGTTT
-	TRBV5-6	-	TRBJ1-1	CASSLAAILNTEAFF	TGTGCCAGCAGCTTGGCCGCAATACTTAACACTGAAGCTTTCTTT
-	TRBV9	-	TRBJ1-4	CASSVGIRPVELFF	TGTGCCAGCAGCGTAGGAATCAGGCCAGTGGAACTGTTTTTT
-	TRBV30	TRBD2	TRBJ2-5	CAWTSGSLDQYF	TGTGCCTGGACTAGCGGGAGTTTAGACCAGTACTTC
-	TRBV27	-	TRBJ1-5	CASSLPDSLAQPQHF	TGTGCCAGCAGTTTACCCGACTCCTTGGCTCAGCCCCAGCATTTT
-	TRBV9	TRBD1	TRBJ2-7	CASSGQGYEQYF	TGTGCCAGCAGCGGACAGGGATACGAGCAGTACTTC
-	TRBV11-2	TRBD2	TRBJ2-7	CASSSRLAGVYEQYF	TGTGCCAGCAGCTCGAGACTAGCGGGTGTTTACGAGCAGTACTTC
-	TRBV28	TRBD1	TRBJ1-1	CASRPGQSNTEAFF	TGTGCCAGCAGGCCGGGACAGTCGAACACTGAAGCTTTCTTT
-	TRBV5-6	TRBD1	TRBJ2-7	CASSPDRGPSYEQYF	TGTGCCAGCAGCCCTGACAGGGGGCCTTCCTACGAGCAGTACTTC
-	TRBV28	-	TRBJ1-4	CASSFRGNEKLFF	TGTGCCAGCAGTTTTCGGGGGAACGAAAAACTGTTTTTT
-	TRBV6-6	-	TRBJ2-7	CASRTGTYRSEQYF	TGTGCCAGCAGAACCGGGACATATCGCTCCGAGCAGTACTTC
-	TRBV4-1	-	TRBJ2-7	CASSLRDTDYEQYF	TGCGCCAGCAGCCTCCGGGACACGGACTACGAGCAGTACTTC
-	TRBV25-1	-	TRBJ1-1	CASSPPVNTEAFF	TGTGCCAGCAGTCCCCCGGTAAACACTGAAGCTTTCTTT
-	TRBV9	TRBD2	TRBJ2-1	CASSPAGGLHEQFF	TGTGCCAGCAGCCCCGCGGGGGGTTTGCATGAGCAGTTCTTC
few	TRBV2	-	TRBJ1-3	CASSGPAGNTIYF	TGTGCCAGCAGTGGTCCCGCTGGAAACACCATATATTTT
-	TRBV28	TRBD1	TRBJ2-1	CASSTDRVVYNEQFF	TGTGCCAGCAGTACGGACAGGGTCGTTTACAATGAGCAGTTCTTC
-	TRBV2	TRBD2	TRBJ2-5	CASSVGFSGRRWETQYF	TGTGCCAGCAGTGTTGGCTTTAGCGGGAGACGGTGGGAGACCCAGTACTTC
-	TRBV2	TRBD1	TRBJ1-2	CASDRTGVSFGYTF	TGTGCCAGCGACAGGACAGGGGTGTCGTTTGGCTACACCTTC
once	TRBV28	TRBD1	TRBJ2-7	CASSFPLDFDRASYEQYF	TGTGCCAGCAGTTTCCCCCTCGACTTCGACAGGGCTTCCTACGAGCAGTACTTC